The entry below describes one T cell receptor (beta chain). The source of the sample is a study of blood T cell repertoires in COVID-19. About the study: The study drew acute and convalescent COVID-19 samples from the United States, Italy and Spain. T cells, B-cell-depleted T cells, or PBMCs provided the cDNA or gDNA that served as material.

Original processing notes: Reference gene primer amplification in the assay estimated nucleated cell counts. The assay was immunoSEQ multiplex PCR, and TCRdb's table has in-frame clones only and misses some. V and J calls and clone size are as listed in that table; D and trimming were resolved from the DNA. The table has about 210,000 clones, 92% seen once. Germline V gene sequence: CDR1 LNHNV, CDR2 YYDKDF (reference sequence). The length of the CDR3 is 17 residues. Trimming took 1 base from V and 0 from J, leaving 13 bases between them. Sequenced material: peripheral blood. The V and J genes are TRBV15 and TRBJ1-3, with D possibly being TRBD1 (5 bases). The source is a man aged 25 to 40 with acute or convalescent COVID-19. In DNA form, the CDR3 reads TGTGCCACCAGCAGAGCCCTGGGGCCGCTCTCTGGAAACACCATATATTTT. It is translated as CATSRALGPLSGNTIYF.